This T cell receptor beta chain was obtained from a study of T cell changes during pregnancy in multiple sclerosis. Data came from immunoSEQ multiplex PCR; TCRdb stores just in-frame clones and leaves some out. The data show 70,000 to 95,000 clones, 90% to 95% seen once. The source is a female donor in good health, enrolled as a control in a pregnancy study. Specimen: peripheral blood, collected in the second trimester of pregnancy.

The CDR3 reads CASSLEGRGSQETQYF. The CDR3 DNA reads TGCGCCAGCAGCTTGGAGGGGCGGGGGTCCCAAGAGACCCAGTACTTC. V usage is TRBV5-1 and J usage is TRBJ2-5, with 7 bases lining up with TRBD2. There are 16 residues in the CDR3. Germline V gives CDR1 SGHRS, CDR2 YFSETQ. V was clipped by 0 bases and J by 1 base; unmatched bases: 6. Using reference TRBV5-1 and TRBJ2-5 for the parts outside the CDR3, the full variable domain is KAGVTQTPRYLIKTRGQQVTLSCSPISGHRSVSWYQQTPGQGLQFLFEYFSETQRNKGNFPGRFSGRQFSNSRSEMNVSTLELGDSALYLCASSLEGRGSQETQYFGPGTRLLVL.